This TCR beta chain was identified in a study of post-analysis software for immune sequencing data. Concerning this clonotype: Its specificity is not known.

Study-wide results and caveats: Higher frequency in patients than in controls was seen for roughly five TRBV segments, with TRBV5-6, TRBV5-1 and TRBV20-1 among them.

The CDR3 runs to 15 residues. Germline V CDR1 and CDR2: KGHDR, SFDVKD. V was pared by 5 bases and J by 5 bases, with 17 bases between. The TCR beta cDNA libraries carried unique molecular identifiers. TCRdb reanalysed the PCR reads using MiXCR and keeps one entry per CDR3 protein. The sample yields fewer than 600,000 distinct CDR3 sequences, approximately 45% seen once. The clonotype was recovered from a girl aged 5 to 17 with multiple sclerosis. The V and J genes are TRBV24-1 and TRBJ2-5; D is undetermined. The sequenced sample was blood. CDR3 bases: TGTGCCACCAGTGCCGCTCGTGCCCAAGTGGAGACCCAGTACTTC. Amino acids: CATSAARAQVETQYF.